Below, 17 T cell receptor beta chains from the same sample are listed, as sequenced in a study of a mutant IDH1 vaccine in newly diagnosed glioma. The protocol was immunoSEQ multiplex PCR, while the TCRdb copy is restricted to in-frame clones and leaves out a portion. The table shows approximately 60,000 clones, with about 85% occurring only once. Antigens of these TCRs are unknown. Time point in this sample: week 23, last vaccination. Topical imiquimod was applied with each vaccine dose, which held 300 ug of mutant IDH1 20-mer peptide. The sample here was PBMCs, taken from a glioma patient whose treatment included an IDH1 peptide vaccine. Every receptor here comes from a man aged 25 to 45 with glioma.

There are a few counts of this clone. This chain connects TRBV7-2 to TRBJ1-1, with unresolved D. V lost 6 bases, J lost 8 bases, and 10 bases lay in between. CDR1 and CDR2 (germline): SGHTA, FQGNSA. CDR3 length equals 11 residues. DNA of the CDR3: TGTGCCAGCAGAGCCGGGTCCGAAGCTTTCTTT. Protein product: CASRAGSEAFF.

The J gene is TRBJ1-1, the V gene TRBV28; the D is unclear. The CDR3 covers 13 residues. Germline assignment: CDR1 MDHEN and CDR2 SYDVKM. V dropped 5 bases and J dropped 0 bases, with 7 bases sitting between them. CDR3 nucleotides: TGTGCCAGCAGTGAAACAGTGAACACTGAAGCTTTCTTT. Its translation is CASSETVNTEAFF.

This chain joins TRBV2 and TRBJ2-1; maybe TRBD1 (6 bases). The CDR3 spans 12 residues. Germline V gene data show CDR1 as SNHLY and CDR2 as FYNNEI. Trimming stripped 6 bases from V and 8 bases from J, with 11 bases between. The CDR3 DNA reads TGTGCCAGCAGAAAACAGGGATATGAGCAGTTCTTC. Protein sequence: CASRKQGYEQFF.

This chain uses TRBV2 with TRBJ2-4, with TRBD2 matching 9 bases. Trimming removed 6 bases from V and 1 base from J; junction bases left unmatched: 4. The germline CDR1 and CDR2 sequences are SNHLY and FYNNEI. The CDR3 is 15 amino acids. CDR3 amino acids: CASRGLAVAKNIQYF. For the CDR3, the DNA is TGTGCCAGCAGGGGACTAGCCGTGGCCAAAAACATTCAGTACTTC.

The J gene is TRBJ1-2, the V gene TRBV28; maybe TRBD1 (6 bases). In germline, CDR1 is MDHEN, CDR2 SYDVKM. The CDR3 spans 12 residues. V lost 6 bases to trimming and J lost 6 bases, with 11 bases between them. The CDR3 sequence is CASSRGGDGYTF. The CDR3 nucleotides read TGTGCCAGCAGCAGGGGAGGCGATGGCTACACCTTC.

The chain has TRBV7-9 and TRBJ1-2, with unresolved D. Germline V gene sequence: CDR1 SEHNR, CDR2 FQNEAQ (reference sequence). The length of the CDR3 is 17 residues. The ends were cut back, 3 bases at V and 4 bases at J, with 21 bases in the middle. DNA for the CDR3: TGTGCCAGCAGCTTCCCCCCGGCGGGGTTTACTGGCTATGGCTACACCTTC. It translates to CASSFPPAGFTGYGYTF.

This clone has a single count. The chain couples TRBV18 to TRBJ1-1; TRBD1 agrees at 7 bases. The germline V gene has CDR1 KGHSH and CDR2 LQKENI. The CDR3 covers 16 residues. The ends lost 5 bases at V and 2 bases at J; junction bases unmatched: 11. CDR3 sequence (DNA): TGTGCCAGCTCAACATCCGGACAGGATCGTAACACTGAAGCTTTCTTT. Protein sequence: CASSTSGQDRNTEAFF.

DNA for the CDR3: TGTGCCAGCAGCGCATCCCCCTTAGGGGAGGTGCGGGAGCAGTACTTC. Translation: CASSASPLGEVREQYF. The chain joins TRBV9 to TRBJ2-7; maybe TRBD2 (6 bases). Trimming took off 3 bases at V and 7 bases at J, with 23 bases between the two ends. The germline gives CDR1 SGDLS, CDR2 YYNGEE. The CDR3 totals 16 residues.

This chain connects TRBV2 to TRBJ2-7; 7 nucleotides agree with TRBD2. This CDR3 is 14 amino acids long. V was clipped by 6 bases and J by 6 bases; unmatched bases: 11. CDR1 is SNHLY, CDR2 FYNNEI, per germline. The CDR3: CASSPPERGSEQYF. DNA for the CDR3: TGTGCCAGCAGCCCCCCCGAGCGGGGCTCCGAGCAGTACTTC.

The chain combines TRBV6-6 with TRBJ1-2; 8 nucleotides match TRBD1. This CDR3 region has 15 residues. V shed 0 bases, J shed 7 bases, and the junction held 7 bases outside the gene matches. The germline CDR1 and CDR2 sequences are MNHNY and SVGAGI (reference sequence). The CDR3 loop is CASSYSDQGAGGYTF. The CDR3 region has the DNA TGTGCCAGCAGTTACTCGGACCAGGGGGCCGGTGGCTACACCTTC.

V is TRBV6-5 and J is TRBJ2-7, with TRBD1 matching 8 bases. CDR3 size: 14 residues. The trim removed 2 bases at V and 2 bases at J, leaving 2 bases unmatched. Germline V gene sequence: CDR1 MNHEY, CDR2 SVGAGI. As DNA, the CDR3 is TGTGCCAGCAGTTACGGGACAGGCACCTACGAGCAGTACTTC. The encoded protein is CASSYGTGTYEQYF.

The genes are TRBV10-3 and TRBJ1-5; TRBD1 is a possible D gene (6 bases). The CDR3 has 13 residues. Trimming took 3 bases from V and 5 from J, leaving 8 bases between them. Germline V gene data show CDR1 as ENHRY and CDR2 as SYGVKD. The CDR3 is CAISEGGYQPQHF. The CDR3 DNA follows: TGTGCCATCAGTGAAGGGGGGTATCAGCCCCAGCATTTT.

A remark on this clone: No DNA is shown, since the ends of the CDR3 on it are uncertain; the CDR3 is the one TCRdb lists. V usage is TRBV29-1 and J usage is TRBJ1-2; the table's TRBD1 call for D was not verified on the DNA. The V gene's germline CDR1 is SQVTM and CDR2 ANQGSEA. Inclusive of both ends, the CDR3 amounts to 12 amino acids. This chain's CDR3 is CSVGSGTGYDTF.

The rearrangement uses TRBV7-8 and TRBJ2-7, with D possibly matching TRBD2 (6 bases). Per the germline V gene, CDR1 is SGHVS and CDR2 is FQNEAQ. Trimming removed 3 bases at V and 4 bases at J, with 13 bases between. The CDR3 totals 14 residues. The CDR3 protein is CASSFHGTLYEQYF. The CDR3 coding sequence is TGTGCCAGCAGCTTCCACGGGACTCTGTACGAGCAGTACTTC.

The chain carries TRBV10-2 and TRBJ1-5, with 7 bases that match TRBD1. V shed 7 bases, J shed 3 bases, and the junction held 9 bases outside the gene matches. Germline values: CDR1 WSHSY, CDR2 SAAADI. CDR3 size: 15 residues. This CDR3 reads CASKDRGQVNQPQHF. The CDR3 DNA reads TGCGCCAGCAAGGATAGAGGACAGGTCAATCAGCCCCAGCATTTT.

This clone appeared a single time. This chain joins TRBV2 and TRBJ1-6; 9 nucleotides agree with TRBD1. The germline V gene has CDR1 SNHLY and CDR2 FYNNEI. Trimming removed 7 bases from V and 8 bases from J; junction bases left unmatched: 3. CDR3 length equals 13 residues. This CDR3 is CASIRTGDSPLHF. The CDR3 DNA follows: TGTGCCAGCATTAGGACAGGGGATTCACCCCTCCACTTT.

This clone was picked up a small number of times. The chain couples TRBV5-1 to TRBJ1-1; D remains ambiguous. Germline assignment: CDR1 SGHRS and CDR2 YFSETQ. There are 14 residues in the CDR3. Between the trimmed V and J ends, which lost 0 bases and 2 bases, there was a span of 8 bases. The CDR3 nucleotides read TGCGCCAGCAGCTTGGAGTGGGATAACACTGAAGCTTTCTTT. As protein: CASSLEWDNTEAFF. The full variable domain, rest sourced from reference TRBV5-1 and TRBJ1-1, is KAGVTQTPRYLIKTRGQQVTLSCSPISGHRSVSWYQQTPGQGLQFLFEYFSETQRNKGNFPGRFSGRQFSNSRSEMNVSTLELGDSALYLCASSLEWDNTEAFFGQGTRLTVV.